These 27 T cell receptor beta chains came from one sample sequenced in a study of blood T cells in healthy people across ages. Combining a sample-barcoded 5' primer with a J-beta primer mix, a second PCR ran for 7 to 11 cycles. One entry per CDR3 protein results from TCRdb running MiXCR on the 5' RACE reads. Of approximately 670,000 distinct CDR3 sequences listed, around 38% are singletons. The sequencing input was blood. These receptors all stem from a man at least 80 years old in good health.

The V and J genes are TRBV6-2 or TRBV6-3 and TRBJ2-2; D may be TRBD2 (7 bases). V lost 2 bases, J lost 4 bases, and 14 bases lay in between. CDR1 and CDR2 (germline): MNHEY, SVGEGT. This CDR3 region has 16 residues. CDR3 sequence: CASSYTGGFGTGELFF. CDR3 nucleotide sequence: TGTGCCAGCAGTTACACGGGGGGCTTCGGCACCGGGGAGCTGTTTTTT.

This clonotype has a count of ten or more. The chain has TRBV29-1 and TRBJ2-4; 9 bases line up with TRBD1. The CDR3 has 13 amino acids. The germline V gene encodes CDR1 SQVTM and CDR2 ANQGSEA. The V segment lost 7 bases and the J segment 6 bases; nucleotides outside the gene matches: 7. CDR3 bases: TGCAGCGCCATACAGGGGGCGGGAAACATTCAGTACTTC. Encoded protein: CSAIQGAGNIQYF.

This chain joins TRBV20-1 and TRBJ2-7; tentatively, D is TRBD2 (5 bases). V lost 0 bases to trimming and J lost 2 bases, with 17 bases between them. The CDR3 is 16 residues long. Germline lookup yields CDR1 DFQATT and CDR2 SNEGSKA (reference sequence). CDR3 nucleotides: TGCAGTGCTAGAGACCTTGGACGAGCGGAGACCTACGAGCAGTACTTC. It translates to CSARDLGRAETYEQYF.

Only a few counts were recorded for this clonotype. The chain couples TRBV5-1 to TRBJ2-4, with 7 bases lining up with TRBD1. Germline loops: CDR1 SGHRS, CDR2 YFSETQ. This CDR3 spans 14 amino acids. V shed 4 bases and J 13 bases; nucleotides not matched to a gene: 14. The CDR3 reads CASSEDRVAREQYF. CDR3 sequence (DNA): TGCGCCAGCAGCGAAGACAGGGTAGCTAGGGAGCAGTACTTC.

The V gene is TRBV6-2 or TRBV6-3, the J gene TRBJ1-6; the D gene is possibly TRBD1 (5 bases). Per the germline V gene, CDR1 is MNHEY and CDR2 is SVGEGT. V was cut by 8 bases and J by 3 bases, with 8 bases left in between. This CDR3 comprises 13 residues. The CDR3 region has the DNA TGTGCCAGCTGTGACAGCTATAATTCACCCCTCCACTTT. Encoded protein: CASCDSYNSPLHF.

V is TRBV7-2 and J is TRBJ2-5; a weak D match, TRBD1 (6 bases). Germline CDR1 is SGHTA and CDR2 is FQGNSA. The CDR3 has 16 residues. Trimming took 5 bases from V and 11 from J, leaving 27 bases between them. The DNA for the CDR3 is TGTGCCAGCAGCCAGCGCAGGGGATTTCAAAACAATGAGCAGTACTTC. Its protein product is CASSQRRGFQNNEQYF.

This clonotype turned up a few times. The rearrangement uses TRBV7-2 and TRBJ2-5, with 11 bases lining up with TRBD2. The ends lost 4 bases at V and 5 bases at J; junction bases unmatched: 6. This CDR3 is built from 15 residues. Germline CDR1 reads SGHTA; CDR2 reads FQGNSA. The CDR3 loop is CASSSIAGGRETQYF. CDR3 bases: TGTGCCAGCAGCTCGATAGCGGGGGGGCGTGAGACCCAGTACTTC.

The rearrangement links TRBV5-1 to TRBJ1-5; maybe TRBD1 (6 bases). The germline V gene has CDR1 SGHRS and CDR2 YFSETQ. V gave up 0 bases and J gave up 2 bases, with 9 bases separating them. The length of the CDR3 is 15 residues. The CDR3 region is CASSLAPGGNQPQHF. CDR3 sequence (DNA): TGCGCCAGCAGCTTGGCCCCAGGGGGCAATCAGCCCCAGCATTTT.

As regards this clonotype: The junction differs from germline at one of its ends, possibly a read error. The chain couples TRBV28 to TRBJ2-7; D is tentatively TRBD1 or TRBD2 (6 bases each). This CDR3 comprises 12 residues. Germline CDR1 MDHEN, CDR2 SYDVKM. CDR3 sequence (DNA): TGTGCCAGCAGCCGGGGGCGGTACGCGCAGTACTTC. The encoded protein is CASSRGRYAQYF.

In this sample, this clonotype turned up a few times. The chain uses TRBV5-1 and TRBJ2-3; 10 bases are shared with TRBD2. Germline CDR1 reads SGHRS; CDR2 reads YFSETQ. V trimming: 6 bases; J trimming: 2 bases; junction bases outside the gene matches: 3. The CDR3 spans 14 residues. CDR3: CASTGTSATDTQYF. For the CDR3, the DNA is TGCGCCAGCACCGGGACTAGCGCCACAGATACGCAGTATTTT.

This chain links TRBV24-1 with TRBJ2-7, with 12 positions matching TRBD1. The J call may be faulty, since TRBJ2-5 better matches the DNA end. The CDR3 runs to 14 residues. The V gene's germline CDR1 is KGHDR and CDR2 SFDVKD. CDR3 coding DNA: TGTGCCACCGCCGGGACAGGGGGCGATGAGACCCAGTACTTC. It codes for CATAGTGGDETQYF.

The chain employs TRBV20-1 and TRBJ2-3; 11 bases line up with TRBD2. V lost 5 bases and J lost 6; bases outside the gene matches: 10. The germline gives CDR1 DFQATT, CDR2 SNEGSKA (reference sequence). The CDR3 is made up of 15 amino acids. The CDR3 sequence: CSAALSGGAADTQYF. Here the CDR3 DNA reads TGCAGTGCTGCCCTTAGCGGGGGGGCCGCCGATACGCAGTATTTT.

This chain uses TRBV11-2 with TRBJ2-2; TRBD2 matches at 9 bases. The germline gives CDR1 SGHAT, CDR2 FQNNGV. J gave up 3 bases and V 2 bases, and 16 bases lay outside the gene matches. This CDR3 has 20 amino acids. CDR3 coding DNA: TGTGCCAGCAGCTTAAAGGGGGCGGTACGCGGGAGGGCCCACACCGGGGAGCTGTTTTTT. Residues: CASSLKGAVRGRAHTGELFF.

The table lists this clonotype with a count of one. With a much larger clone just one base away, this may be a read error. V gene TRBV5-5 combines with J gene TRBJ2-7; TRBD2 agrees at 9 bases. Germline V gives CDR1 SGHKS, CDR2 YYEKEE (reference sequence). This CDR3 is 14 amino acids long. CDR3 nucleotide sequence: TGTGTCAGCAGCTGGCGGACTAGCGCCTACGAGCAGTACTTC. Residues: CVSSWRTSAYEQYF.

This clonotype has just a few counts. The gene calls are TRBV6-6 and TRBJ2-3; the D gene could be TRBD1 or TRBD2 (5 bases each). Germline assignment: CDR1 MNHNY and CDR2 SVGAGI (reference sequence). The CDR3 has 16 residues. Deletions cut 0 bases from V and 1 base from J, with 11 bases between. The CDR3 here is CASSYSTVGGTDTQYF. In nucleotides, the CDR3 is TGTGCCAGCAGTTACTCGACAGTGGGAGGCACAGATACGCAGTATTTT.

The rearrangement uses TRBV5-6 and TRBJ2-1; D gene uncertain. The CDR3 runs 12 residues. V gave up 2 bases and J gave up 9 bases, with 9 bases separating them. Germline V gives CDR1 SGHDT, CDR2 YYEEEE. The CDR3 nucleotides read TGTGCCAGCAGCTTACCTCGGGCTGAGCAGTTCTTC. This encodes CASSLPRAEQFF.

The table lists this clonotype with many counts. The CDR3 spells CASSSGQGAKLADTQYF. Here the CDR3 DNA reads TGTGCCAGCAGCTCCGGACAGGGGGCAAAGCTAGCAGATACGCAGTATTTT. The chain carries TRBV6-1 and TRBJ2-3; TRBD1 matches 11 bases. Germline V gene lookup returns CDR1 MNHNS and CDR2 SASEGT. The CDR3 is 17 residues long. Unmatched junction bases numbered 12, after V lost 6 bases and J lost 4 bases.

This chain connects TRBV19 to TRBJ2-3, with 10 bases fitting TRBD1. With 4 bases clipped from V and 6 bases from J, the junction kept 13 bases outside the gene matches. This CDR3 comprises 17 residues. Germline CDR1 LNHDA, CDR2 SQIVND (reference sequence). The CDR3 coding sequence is TGTGCCAGTAGTACCTCCGGGACAGGGGAATGGTTGGATACGCAGTATTTT. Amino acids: CASSTSGTGEWLDTQYF.

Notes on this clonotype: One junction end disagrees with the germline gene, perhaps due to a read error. The CDR3 DNA sequence: TGTGCCAGCAGTTCCACGGGGGCCCCCCAAGGGACCCAGTACTTC. Translated: CASSSTGAPQGTQYF. The chain couples TRBV6-2 or TRBV6-3 to TRBJ2-7, with D perhaps given as TRBD1 or TRBD2 (6 bases each). Judging by the DNA end, TRBJ2-5 fits better; the J call may be wrong. The germline V gene encodes CDR1 MNHEY and CDR2 SVGEGT. CDR3 length: 15 amino acids.

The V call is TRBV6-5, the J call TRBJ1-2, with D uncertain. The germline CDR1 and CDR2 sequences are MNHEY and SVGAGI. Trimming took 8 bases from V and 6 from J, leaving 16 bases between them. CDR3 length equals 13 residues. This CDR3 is CASAPAAVHGYTF. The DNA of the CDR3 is TGTGCCAGCGCCCCGGCGGCAGTCCATGGCTACACCTTC.

The CDR3 DNA reads as TGTGCCAGCAGCTTACCATCGGCGGGAGGGCCAAGGGAGCAGTACTTC. It codes for CASSLPSAGGPREQYF. The rearrangement joins TRBV7-2 to TRBJ2-5; 9 nucleotides agree with TRBD2. Trimming removed 2 bases from V and 11 bases from J; junction bases left unmatched: 15. The CDR3 runs 16 residues. CDR1 SGHTA and CDR2 FQGNSA come from the germline V gene. Variable domain in full (rest from reference TRBV7-2 and TRBJ2-5): GAGVSQSPSNKVTEKGKDVELRCDPISGHTALYWYRQSLGQGLEFLIYFQGNSAPDKSGLPSDRFSAERTGGSVSTLTIQRTQQEDSAVYLCASSLPSAGGPREQYFGPGTRLLVL.

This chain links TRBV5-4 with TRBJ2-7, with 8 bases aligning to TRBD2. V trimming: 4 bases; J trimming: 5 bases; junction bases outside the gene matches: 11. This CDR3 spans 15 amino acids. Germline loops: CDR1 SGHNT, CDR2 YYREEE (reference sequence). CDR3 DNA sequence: TGTGCCAGCAGCAGAACTAGCGGTCTGCTCGACGAGCAGTACTTC. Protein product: CASSRTSGLLDEQYF.

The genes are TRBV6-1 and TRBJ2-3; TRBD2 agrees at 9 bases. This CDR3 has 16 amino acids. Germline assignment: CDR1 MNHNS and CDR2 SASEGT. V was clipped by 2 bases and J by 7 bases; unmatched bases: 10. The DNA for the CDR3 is TGTGCCAGCAGTGAAAGAAGCGGGGGGACCGTTTATACGCAGTATTTT. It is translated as CASSERSGGTVYTQYF.

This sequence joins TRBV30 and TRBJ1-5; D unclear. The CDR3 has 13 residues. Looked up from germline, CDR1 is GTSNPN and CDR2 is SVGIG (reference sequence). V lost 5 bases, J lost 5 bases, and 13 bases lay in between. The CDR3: CAWAAGSHQPQHF. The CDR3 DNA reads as TGTGCCTGGGCCGCGGGCAGCCATCAGCCCCAGCATTTT.

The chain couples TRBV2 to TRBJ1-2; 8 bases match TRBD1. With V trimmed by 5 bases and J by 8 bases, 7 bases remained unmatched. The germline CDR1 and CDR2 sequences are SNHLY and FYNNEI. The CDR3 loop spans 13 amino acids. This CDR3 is CASSRTGRGGYTF. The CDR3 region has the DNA TGTGCCAGCAGTCGGACAGGGCGAGGCGGCTACACCTTC.

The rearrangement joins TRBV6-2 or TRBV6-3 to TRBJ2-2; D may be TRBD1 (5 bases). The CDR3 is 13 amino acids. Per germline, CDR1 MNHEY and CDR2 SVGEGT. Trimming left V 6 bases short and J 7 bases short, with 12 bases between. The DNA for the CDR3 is TGTGCCAGCAGCCGACAGATGGGCGGGGAGCTGTTTTTT. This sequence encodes CASSRQMGGELFF.

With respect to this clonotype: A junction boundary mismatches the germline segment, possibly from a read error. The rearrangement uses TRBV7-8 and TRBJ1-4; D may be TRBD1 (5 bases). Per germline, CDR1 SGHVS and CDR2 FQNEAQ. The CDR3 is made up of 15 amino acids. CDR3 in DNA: TGTACCAGCAGCTTAGTGGGGGGGGTTAATGAAAAACTGTTTTTT. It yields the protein CTSSLVGGVNEKLFF.